What follows describes a single TCR beta chain. Antigen: not known. These data come from a study of T cell responses to AZD1222 COVID-19 vaccine. Study outcomes and limitations: Repertoire sampling happened only post peak T cell response. Targets within unmutated variant regions were reportedly found for nearly half of spike-specific TCRs.

The V gene lost 2 bases and the J gene lost 6 bases, with 10 bases spanning the gap. Germline V gene lookup returns CDR1 SGHNT and CDR2 YENEEA. The CDR3 loop spans 13 amino acids. Here immunoSEQ multiplex PCR was the method, and the copy in TCRdb shows in-frame clones only, minus some. The repertoire holds under 150,000 clones, with roughly 87% as singletons. The chain carries TRBV11-3 and TRBJ1-1; TRBD1 is a possible D gene (6 bases). The sample here was peripheral blood, taken 28 days after the second AZD1222 dose. The source of this sequence is an adult who received the AZD1222 COVID-19 vaccine. CDR3 nucleotides: TGTGCCAGCAGCTTATCAGGGGTTCCTGAAGCTTTCTTT. Amino acid sequence: CASSLSGVPEAFF.